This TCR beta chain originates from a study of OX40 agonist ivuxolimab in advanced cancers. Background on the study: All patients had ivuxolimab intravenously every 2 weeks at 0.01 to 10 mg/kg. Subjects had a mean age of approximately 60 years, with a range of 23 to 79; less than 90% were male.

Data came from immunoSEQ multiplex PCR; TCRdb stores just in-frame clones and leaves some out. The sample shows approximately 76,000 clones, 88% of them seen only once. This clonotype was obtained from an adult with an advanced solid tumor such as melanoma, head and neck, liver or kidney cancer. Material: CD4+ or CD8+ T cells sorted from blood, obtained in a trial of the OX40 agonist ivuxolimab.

CDR3 coding DNA: TGTGCCAGCAGCTTATCCCGGGCTGTTCAAGGGCCCTACAATGAGCAGTTCTTC. Protein: CASSLSRAVQGPYNEQFF. The V and J genes are TRBV7-3 and TRBJ2-1, with no clear D. V lost 2 bases, J lost 2 bases, and 19 bases lay in between. This CDR3 contains 18 residues. Looked up from germline, CDR1 is SGHTA and CDR2 is FQGTGA.